The 22 T cell receptor beta chains reported below all come from one sample, sequenced in a study of cytotoxic CD8 clonotypes in ibrutinib-treated CLL. Using immunoSEQ multiplex PCR, the repertoire was profiled, and TCRdb retains in-frame clones only, with some absent. The data hold over 70,000 clones, with about 86% observed a single time. The input for sequencing was PBMCs, taken before ibrutinib treatment. The source of these receptors is a human donor with chronic lymphocytic leukemia.

Only one count was recorded for this clone. This chain uses TRBV19 with TRBJ2-1; TRBD2 matches 11 bases. Germline loops: CDR1 LNHDA, CDR2 SQIVND (reference sequence). The CDR3 contains 18 residues. Unmatched junction bases numbered 16, after V lost 5 bases and J lost 7 bases. CDR3 protein: CASSRNINSGRAWNEQFF. CDR3 DNA: TGTGCCAGTAGTCGAAACATCAATAGCGGGAGGGCCTGGAATGAGCAGTTCTTC.

This clone has just a few counts. The CDR3 nucleotides are TGTGCCAGTAGTATCTCGGGCAGGACGAATCAGCCCCAGCATTTT. Protein: CASSISGRTNQPQHF. The chain combines TRBV19 with TRBJ1-5; D uncertain. CDR1 and CDR2 (germline): LNHDA, SQIVND (reference sequence). The CDR3 length is 15 residues. Deletions cut 3 bases from V and 4 bases from J, with 13 bases between.

This clone appeared a few times. This chain joins TRBV7-2 and TRBJ1-5; D gene unclear. The CDR3 is 16 residues long. Deletions cut 0 bases from V and 2 bases from J, with 11 bases between. The germline CDR1 and CDR2 sequences are SGHTA and FQGNSA. DNA of the CDR3: TGTGCCAGCAGCTTAGCAATCGTAGGCGGCAATCAGCCCCAGCATTTT. Translating gives CASSLAIVGGNQPQHF.

This chain connects TRBV7-2 to TRBJ1-5, with D tentatively TRBD1 (5 bases). V lost 7 bases to trimming and J lost 7 bases, with 14 bases between them. Germline V gives CDR1 SGHTA, CDR2 FQGNSA. The CDR3 spans 13 residues. The CDR3 loop is CASTTDSLQPQHF. DNA for the CDR3: TGTGCCAGCACAACCGACAGTCTACAGCCCCAGCATTTT.

V gene TRBV27 combines with J gene TRBJ2-7; no clear D. CDR1 and CDR2 from the germline V gene are MNHEY and SMNVEV (reference sequence). V gave up 6 bases and J gave up 2 bases, with 8 bases separating them. The CDR3 is 12 amino acids. The CDR3 spells CASRASPYEQYF. CDR3 nucleotides: TGTGCCAGCAGGGCCTCCCCCTACGAGCAGTACTTC.

The chain combines TRBV6-5 with TRBJ1-5; TRBD1 might be the D (5 bases). Trimming stripped 6 bases from V and 5 bases from J, with 17 bases between. Germline CDR1 reads MNHEY; CDR2 reads SVGAGI. The CDR3 spans 15 residues. CDR3 coding DNA: TGTGCCAGCAGCTCTTATGCAGGGAAGGATCAGCCCCAGCATTTT. Protein: CASSSYAGKDQPQHF.

The genes are TRBV6-5 and TRBJ2-7, with D possibly called TRBD1 or TRBD2 (7 bases each). Germline-derived CDR1 and CDR2 are MNHEY and SVGAGI. The ends were cut back, 6 bases at V and 6 bases at J, with 21 bases in the middle. The CDR3 covers 15 residues. CDR3 amino acids: CASRKGAGVTGEQYF. The CDR3 DNA follows: TGTGCCAGCAGGAAGGGGGCGGGAGTGACGGGCGAGCAGTACTTC.

The genes are TRBV18 and TRBJ1-2; no clear D gene. This CDR3 contains 14 residues. Germline V CDR1 and CDR2: KGHSH, LQKENI. Trimming removed 9 bases at V and 4 bases at J, with 18 bases between. The CDR3 protein is CASHSGSLSYGYTF. The CDR3 DNA is TGTGCCAGTCACTCAGGATCCCTCTCCTATGGCTACACCTTC.

This clone was seen a single time. The chain uses TRBV7-8 and TRBJ2-1; 10 nucleotides agree with TRBD1. Germline CDR1 reads SGHVS; CDR2 reads FQNEAQ. This CDR3 has 15 amino acids. The ends lost 3 bases at V and 7 bases at J; junction bases unmatched: 6. DNA of the CDR3: TGTGCCAGCAGCTTTAGGACAGGGGGATGGAATGAGCAGTTCTTC. As protein: CASSFRTGGWNEQFF.

This rearrangement joins TRBV7-2 to TRBJ2-7; possibly TRBD2 for D (5 bases). This CDR3 is 14 amino acids long. V lost 2 bases to trimming and J lost 0 bases, with 8 bases between them. The germline gives CDR1 SGHTA, CDR2 FQGNSA. The CDR3: CASSLRRASYEQYF. The CDR3 bases are TGTGCCAGCAGCTTAAGGCGGGCCTCCTACGAGCAGTACTTC.

The rearrangement joins TRBV19 to TRBJ2-3; no clear D gene. V was cut by 3 bases and J by 2 bases, with 0 bases left in between. The CDR3 covers 11 residues. Germline V gives CDR1 LNHDA, CDR2 SQIVND (reference sequence). The DNA of the CDR3 is TGTGCCAGTAGTATCACAGATACGCAGTATTTT. It specifies CASSITDTQYF. Together with reference TRBV19 and TRBJ2-3, the CDR3 gives the full variable domain: DGGITQSPKYLFRKEGQNVTLSCEQNLNHDAMYWYRQDPGQGLRLIYYSQIVNDFQKGDIAEGYSVSREKKESFPLTVTSAQKNPTAFYLCASSITDTQYFGPGTRLTVL.

This sequence joins TRBV6-6 and TRBJ2-1, with 7 bases fitting TRBD2. The junction had 7 bases not matched to a gene; V was cut back by 10 bases and J by 1 base. CDR1 is MNHNY, CDR2 SVGAGI, per germline (reference sequence). This CDR3 contains 14 residues. CDR3 DNA: TGTGCCACCCGAGCGGGAAGGTCCTACAATGAGCAGTTCTTC. It codes for CATRAGRSYNEQFF.

The chain is built from TRBV5-6 and TRBJ2-7; maybe TRBD2 (5 bases). CDR1 is SGHDT, CDR2 YYEEEE, per germline. The CDR3 runs 12 residues. Trimming took 0 bases from V and 7 from J, leaving 8 bases between them. The CDR3 loop is CASSLGSGEQYF. The CDR3 DNA sequence: TGTGCCAGCAGCTTGGGATCGGGGGAGCAGTACTTC.

The J gene is TRBJ2-7, the V gene TRBV30; 8 bases align to TRBD2. Germline CDR1 reads GTSNPN; CDR2 reads SVGIG (reference sequence). V was clipped by 2 bases and J by 7 bases; unmatched bases: 10. This CDR3 has 14 amino acids. The CDR3 coding sequence is TGTGCCTGGAGTCCCCGGCGGGGGGCGAGGGAGCAGTACTTC. Amino acid sequence: CAWSPRRGAREQYF.

The chain has TRBV5-6 and TRBJ2-7; unclear D gene. This CDR3 has 17 residues. Germline CDR1 and CDR2: SGHDT and YYEEEE. V lost 0 bases and J lost 2, with 18 bases in between. The chain's CDR3 is CASSLVRRVRGTYEQYF. The DNA for the CDR3 is TGTGCCAGCAGCTTGGTTCGACGGGTAAGAGGCACCTACGAGCAGTACTTC.

V gene TRBV27 combines with J gene TRBJ2-6; the D is unclear. This CDR3 has 15 residues. Germline CDR1 is MNHEY and CDR2 is SMNVEV (reference sequence). V was pared by 11 bases and J by 0 bases, with 14 bases between. The CDR3 protein is CAAKQTNSGANVLTF. Written as DNA, the CDR3 is TGTGCCGCAAAACAAACCAACTCTGGGGCCAACGTCCTGACTTTC.

This clone has only a few counts. The J gene is TRBJ2-3, the V gene TRBV7-9, with 10 bases identical to TRBD1. The germline CDR1 and CDR2 sequences are SEHNR and FQNEAQ (reference sequence). V lost 5 bases and J lost 0; bases outside the gene matches: 2. This CDR3 contains 15 residues. The DNA of the CDR3 is TGTGCCAGCAGCGTGGGACAGGGGAGCACAGATACGCAGTATTTT. Its protein product is CASSVGQGSTDTQYF. Variable domain in full (rest from reference TRBV7-9 and TRBJ2-3): DTGVSQNPRHKITKRGQNVTFRCDPISEHNRLYWYRQTLGQGPEFLTYFQNEAQLEKSRLLSDRFSAERPKGSFSTLEIQRTEQGDSAMYLCASSVGQGSTDTQYFGPGTRLTVL.

The V gene is TRBV5-1, the J gene TRBJ1-1; D perhaps matches TRBD1 (5 bases). Trimming took 2 bases from V and 0 from J, leaving 8 bases between them. The CDR3 covers 14 residues. CDR1 is SGHRS and CDR2 is YFSETQ in the germline V gene. CDR3 DNA: TGCGCCAGCAGCTTCCAGGGATTGAACACTGAAGCTTTCTTT. This encodes CASSFQGLNTEAFF.

The gene calls are TRBV23-1 and TRBJ1-2, with unresolved D. Being an ORF, TRBV23-1 has a function that is uncertain. This CDR3 comprises 20 residues. V was cut by 4 bases and J by 3 bases, with 30 bases left in between. CDR3 residues: CASSPRTRQQTTMSDYGYTF. CDR3 coding DNA: TGCGCCAGCAGTCCCCGGACTCGGCAACAAACGACAATGTCCGACTATGGCTACACCTTC.

The rearrangement joins TRBV7-3 to TRBJ2-3; D is unclear. Trimming left V 4 bases short and J 4 bases short, with 9 bases between. The CDR3 covers 13 residues. From germline, CDR1 is SGHTA and CDR2 FQGTGA. CDR3 DNA sequence: TGTGCCAGCAGCTCCATTGATGCAGATACGCAGTATTTT. Protein: CASSSIDADTQYF.

The J gene is TRBJ2-3, the V gene TRBV27; D is undetermined. The CDR3 runs 15 residues. In germline, CDR1 is MNHEY, CDR2 SMNVEV (reference sequence). The V end lost 4 bases, the J end lost 2 bases, and 13 bases lay between the germline ends. CDR3 nucleotide sequence: TGTGCCAGCAGTTCCTTAAACAGATTCACAGATACGCAGTATTTT. Amino acids: CASSSLNRFTDTQYF.

The CDR3 reads CASSLGQSSVGELFF. The CDR3 coding sequence is TGTGCCAGCAGCTTAGGACAGAGCAGTGTCGGGGAGCTGTTTTTT. This chain connects TRBV11-3 to TRBJ2-2; D is possibly TRBD1 (5 bases). The CDR3 contains 15 residues. Per germline, CDR1 SGHNT and CDR2 YENEEA. V was trimmed by 1 base and J by 7 bases, leaving 13 bases between them. The full variable domain, completed using reference TRBV11-3 and TRBJ2-2, is EAGVVQSPRYKIIEKKQPVAFWCNPISGHNTLYWYLQNLGQGPELLIRYENEEAVDDSQLPKDRFSAERLKGVDSTLKIQPAELGDSAVYLCASSLGQSSVGELFFGEGSRLTVL.